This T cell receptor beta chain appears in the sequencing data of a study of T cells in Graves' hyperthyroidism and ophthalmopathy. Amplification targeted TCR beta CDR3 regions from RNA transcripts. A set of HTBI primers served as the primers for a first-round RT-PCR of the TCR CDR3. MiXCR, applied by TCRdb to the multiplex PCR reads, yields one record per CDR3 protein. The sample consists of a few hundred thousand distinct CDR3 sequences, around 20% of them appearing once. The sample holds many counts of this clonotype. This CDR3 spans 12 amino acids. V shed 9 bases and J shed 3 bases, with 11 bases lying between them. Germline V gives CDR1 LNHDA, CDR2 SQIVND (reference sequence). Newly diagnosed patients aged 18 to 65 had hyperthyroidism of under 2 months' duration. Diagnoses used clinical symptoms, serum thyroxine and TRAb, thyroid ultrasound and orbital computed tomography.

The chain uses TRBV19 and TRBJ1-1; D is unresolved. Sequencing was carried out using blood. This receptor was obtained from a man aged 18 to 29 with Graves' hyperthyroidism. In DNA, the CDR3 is TGTGCCAGCCGCGGTGGGGACACTGAAGCTTTCTTT. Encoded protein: CASRGGDTEAFF.